This T cell receptor beta chain originates from a study of OX40 agonist ivuxolimab in advanced cancers. On the study more broadly: The treatment was a fully human IgG2 OX40 agonist, ivuxolimab. Dose-escalation patients had hepatocellular carcinoma, melanoma, renal cell or head and neck cancer. Study observations and caveats: Average numbers of expanded clones were greater in CD8+ T cells than in CD4+.

V lost 8 bases to trimming and J lost 6 bases, with 11 bases between them. The CDR3 is made up of 11 amino acids. Germline loops: CDR1 MNHNS, CDR2 SASEGT. Autoimmune disease history or systemic immunosuppression meant exclusion. In the case of this clone: The target antigen is unknown.

Assay used: immunoSEQ multiplex PCR; TCRdb lists only in-frame clones, some missing. The sample yields around 31,000 clones, 90% seen once. Sequenced material: CD4+ or CD8+ T cells sorted from blood, taken in a trial of the OX40 agonist ivuxolimab. This chain links TRBV6-1 with TRBJ2-7; perhaps TRBD1 as D (6 bases). The receptor was derived from an adult with an advanced solid tumor such as melanoma, head and neck, liver or kidney cancer. The CDR3 region has the DNA TGTGCCAGCTCTACAGGGTCCGAGCAGTACTTC. Its translation: CASSTGSEQYF.